This T cell receptor (beta chain) was retrieved from a study of long-term antiretroviral therapy in people with HIV. Running of the v3.0 immunoSEQ assay took place at survey level. Repertoires were generated with immunoSEQ multiplex PCR, while TCRdb's copy carries only in-frame clones and drops some. The repertoire holds about 20,000 clones, less than 95% seen once, with roughly a tenth in the top ten. Specimen: unsorted PBMCs, collected about 4.6 years before starting antiretroviral therapy. This sequence originates from a woman under 40 with HIV.

The CDR3 sequence: CASSLEPGESTEAFF. The CDR3 coding sequence is TGTGCCAGCAGCTTGGAGCCTGGGGAGAGCACTGAAGCTTTCTTT. This chain uses TRBV7-2 with TRBJ1-1; no clear D. V lost 3 bases and J lost 4, with 15 bases in between. Germline V lookup: CDR1 SGHTA, CDR2 FQGNSA. This CDR3 is 15 amino acids long.